This T cell receptor beta chain derives from a study of PD-L1 blockade in urothelial cancer. Study details: Males with bladder-origin urothelial cancer made up about 85% of the roughly 29 patients. Prior regimens of chemotherapy numbered 0 to 3 per patient. Analyses were performed on blood at 3 weeks after treatment start (the second dose) and at 6 weeks.

Germline values: CDR1 SNHLY, CDR2 FYNNEI. The ends were cut back, 6 bases at V and 8 bases at J, with 11 bases in the middle. CDR3 length: 11 amino acids. TCR analog templates of synthetic origin were spiked into each PCR. Data came from immunoSEQ multiplex PCR; TCRdb stores just in-frame clones and leaves some out. Of about 38,000 clones detected, 82% appear once; the ten largest clones hold 18%. The clonotype comes from a man aged 55-75 years with urothelial cancer. The sequences come from PBMCs, collected around atezolizumab (anti-PD-L1) treatment. The chain has TRBV2 and TRBJ2-7; weak D call: TRBD1 (5 bases). The CDR3, as DNA: TGTGCCAGCAGAGAGTCAGGGAAGCAGTACTTC. Its protein is CASRESGKQYF.